This T cell receptor beta chain came from a study of CD8 T cells in Susac syndrome. RNA amounts of about 0.5 to 1 ug underwent reverse transcription with random hexamers. Multiplex immunoSEQ PCR targeted 54 Vbeta and 13 Jbeta TCR beta segments. TCRdb reanalysed the immunoSEQ multiplex PCR reads using MiXCR and keeps one entry per CDR3 protein. The sample carries roughly 110,000 distinct CDR3 sequences, 85% to 95% recorded once. The sequenced target, TCR beta, came from blood CD8+ and CD4+ T cells. This CDR3 has 13 residues. Germline loops: CDR1 DFQATT, CDR2 SNEGSKA (reference sequence). V lost 5 bases and J lost 2, with 12 bases in between.

This clonotype was sampled from a human donor in good health. J is TRBJ1-2 and V is TRBV20-1; D remains unclear. The specimen sequenced was CD4+ T cells from PBMCs. As DNA, the CDR3 is TGCAGTGCTGCGCAACAGAGGAACTATGGCTACACCTTC. Translation gives CSAAQQRNYGYTF.